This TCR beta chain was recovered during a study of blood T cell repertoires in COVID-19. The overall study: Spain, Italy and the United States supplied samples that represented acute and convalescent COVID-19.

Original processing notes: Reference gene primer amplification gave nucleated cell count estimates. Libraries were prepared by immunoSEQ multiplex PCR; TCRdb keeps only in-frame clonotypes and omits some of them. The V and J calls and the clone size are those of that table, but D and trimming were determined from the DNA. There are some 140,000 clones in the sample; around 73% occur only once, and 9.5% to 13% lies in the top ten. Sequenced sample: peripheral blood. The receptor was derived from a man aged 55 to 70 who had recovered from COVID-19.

The CDR3 sequence: CASSSQGGVTEAFF. CDR3 bases: TGTGCCAGCAGCTCACAGGGTGGGGTAACTGAAGCTTTCTTT. This chain links TRBV7-2 with TRBJ1-1; D perhaps matches TRBD1 (6 bases). In germline, CDR1 is SGHTA, CDR2 FQGNSA. Trimming stripped 4 bases from V and 5 bases from J, with 14 bases between. The CDR3 contains 14 residues.